This T cell receptor beta chain originates from a study of blood T cell repertoires in COVID-19. Assay: immunoSEQ multiplex PCR; the TCRdb copy retains only in-frame clones and omits some. The sample carries about 220,000 clones, about four fifths recorded once. The CDR3 length is 14 residues. Germline CDR1 and CDR2: SGHAT and FQNNGV. The ends lost 0 bases at V and 9 bases at J; junction bases unmatched: 5. The chain is built from TRBV11-2 and TRBJ1-2, with TRBD1 matching 9 bases. This TCR was sampled from a woman aged 80 or over with acute or convalescent COVID-19. Sequences were obtained from peripheral blood. CDR3 residues: CASSLERGQGRYTF. CDR3 DNA: TGTGCCAGCAGCTTAGAAAGGGGACAGGGACGCTACACCTTC.